The rows below give T cell receptor beta chains drawn from one sample of a study of T cell changes during pregnancy in multiple sclerosis. Using immunoSEQ multiplex PCR, the repertoire was profiled, and TCRdb retains in-frame clones only, with some absent. The top ten clones hold about 2.5% of a sample with about 70,000 clones, 75% to 95% of them seen once. The source material was peripheral blood, sampled in the first trimester of pregnancy. These receptors originate from a female donor with multiple sclerosis, enrolled in a pregnancy study. CDR3s include the opening cysteine and the closing phenylalanine or tryptophan. The D gene is left open where the match is weak. Rows give clone size only sometimes, using once, few, many, or a class for an expanded clone.

CDR3: CASSWGQGASGYTF
DNA: TGTGCCAGCAGTTGGGGACAGGGGGCGTCCGGCTACACCTTC
J: TRBJ1-2
D: TRBD1
V: TRBV27
size: NA

CDR3: CASSLGPAAGGGYEQFF
DNA: TGTGCCAGCAGCCTAGGACCCGCGGCGGGAGGGGGGTATGAGCAGTTCTTC
J: TRBJ2-1
D: TRBD2
V: TRBV7-3
size: NA

CDR3: CASSVGGPYNEQFF
DNA: TGCGCCAGCAGTGTCGGGGGACCTTACAATGAGCAGTTCTTC
J: TRBJ2-1
D: NA
V: TRBV10-1
size: NA

CDR3: CASSLGTGDTGELFF
DNA: TGTGCCAGCAGCTTAGGGACAGGGGACACCGGGGAGCTGTTTTTT
J: TRBJ2-2
D: TRBD1
V: TRBV11-2
size: NA

CDR3: CASSVAEGGELFF
DNA: TGTGCCAGCAGCGTAGCTGAGGGCGGGGAGCTGTTTTTT
J: TRBJ2-2
D: NA
V: TRBV9
size: NA

CDR3: CASKALGAGGLNEQFF
DNA: TGTGCCAGTAAGGCTTTGGGAGCGGGGGGGTTGAATGAGCAGTTCTTC
J: TRBJ2-1
D: TRBD2
V: TRBV19
size: NA

CDR3: CASSLSRIAADTQYF
DNA: TGTGCCAGCAGTTTATCGAGGATAGCGGCAGATACGCAGTATTTT
J: TRBJ2-3
D: NA
V: TRBV27
size: once

CDR3: CASDSGLGSNTGELFF
DNA: TGTGCCAGCGACTCAGGGTTAGGGTCGAACACCGGGGAGCTGTTTTTT
J: TRBJ2-2
D: NA
V: TRBV19
size: few

CDR3: CASSPPGQPQHF
DNA: TGTGCCAGTAGTCCCCCGGGGCAGCCCCAGCATTTT
J: TRBJ1-5
D: NA
V: TRBV19
size: NA

CDR3: CASRGADRNTEAFF
DNA: TGTGCCAGCAGAGGGGCAGACCGGAACACTGAAGCTTTCTTT
J: TRBJ1-1
D: NA
V: TRBV6-5
size: NA

CDR3: CASSLEEGWSTEAFF
DNA: TGCGCCAGCAGCTTGGAAGAGGGTTGGAGCACTGAAGCTTTCTTT
J: TRBJ1-1
D: NA
V: TRBV5-1
size: NA

CDR3: CASSSDRISYEQYF
DNA: TGCGCCAGCAGCTCGGACAGGATCTCCTACGAGCAGTACTTC
J: TRBJ2-7
D: TRBD1
V: TRBV5-1
size: once

CDR3: CATSTPGGYYEQYF
DNA: TGTGCCACCAGCACCCCGGGAGGATACTACGAGCAGTACTTC
J: TRBJ2-7
D: TRBD2
V: TRBV15
size: NA

CDR3: CASGKPGTGRTDTQYF
DNA: TGTGCCAGCGGCAAGCCGGGGACAGGGAGGACAGATACGCAGTATTTT
J: TRBJ2-3
D: TRBD1
V: TRBV2
size: NA

CDR3: CASSPTGFTNEKLFF
DNA: TGTGCCAGCTCACCGACAGGTTTTACTAATGAAAAACTGTTTTTT
J: TRBJ1-4
D: NA
V: TRBV18
size: once

CDR3: CASSLDRGKGYTF
DNA: TGTGCCAGCAGTTTGGACAGGGGTAAAGGCTACACCTTC
J: TRBJ1-2
D: TRBD1
V: TRBV6-1
size: NA

CDR3: CASSPSRGRGSYEQYF
DNA: TGTGCCAGCAGCCCCTCCAGGGGGCGCGGATCCTACGAGCAGTACTTC
J: TRBJ2-7
D: TRBD1
V: TRBV9
size: few

CDR3: CASSSVSGRKTDTQYF
DNA: TGTGCCAGCAGTTCAGTTAGCGGGAGGAAGACAGATACGCAGTATTTT
J: TRBJ2-3
D: TRBD2
V: TRBV28
size: NA

CDR3: CASSLRWRGTSLTDTQYF
DNA: TGTGCCAGCAGTTTAAGGTGGCGCGGGACTTCACTCACAGATACGCAGTATTTT
J: TRBJ2-3
D: NA
V: TRBV27
size: NA

CDR3: CASLGRTSGRYEQYF
DNA: TGTGCCAGCCTTGGCCGGACTAGCGGGAGATACGAGCAGTACTTC
J: TRBJ2-7
D: TRBD2
V: TRBV27
size: NA

CDR3: CASSMSVPFGNTIYF
DNA: TGTGCCAGTAGTATGAGCGTGCCGTTTGGAAACACCATATATTTT
J: TRBJ1-3
D: NA
V: TRBV19
size: few

CDR3: CASSRGGPNEQFF
DNA: TGTGCCAGTAGTAGGGGGGGGCCCAATGAGCAGTTCTTC
J: TRBJ2-1
D: NA
V: TRBV19
size: NA

CDR3: CASSSGSEKLFF
DNA: TGTGCCAGCAGTTCGGGGTCTGAAAAACTGTTTTTT
J: TRBJ1-4
D: NA
V: TRBV28
size: NA

CDR3: CASSPSTGIGEKLFF
DNA: TGTGCCAGCTCACCCTCGACAGGGATAGGCGAAAAACTGTTTTTT
J: TRBJ1-4
D: TRBD1
V: TRBV18
size: once

CDR3: CASSSDRGREQFF
DNA: TGTGCCAGCAGCTCGGACAGGGGTCGTGAGCAGTTCTTC
J: TRBJ2-1
D: TRBD1
V: TRBV7-6
size: once

CDR3: CASSGSRGEQYF
DNA: TGTGCCAGTAGTGGTAGCCGGGGAGAGCAGTACTTC
J: TRBJ2-7
D: NA
V: TRBV19
size: NA

CDR3: CASRTTRGRYTGELFF
DNA: TGTGCCAGTAGGACAACTCGCGGGAGGTACACCGGGGAGCTGTTTTTT
J: TRBJ2-2
D: TRBD2
V: TRBV19
size: NA

CDR3: CASSAGSPGLDNEQFF
DNA: TGTGCCAGCAGCGCTGGGTCCCCAGGCCTTGACAATGAGCAGTTCTTC
J: TRBJ2-1
D: NA
V: TRBV11-3
size: NA

CDR3: CAISEAGGPPASTDTQYF
DNA: TGTGCCATCAGTGAAGCAGGGGGCCCGCCTGCTAGCACAGATACGCAGTATTTT
J: TRBJ2-3
D: TRBD1
V: TRBV10-3
size: NA

CDR3: CASSDTGPNQPQHF
DNA: TGTGCCAGCAGTGACACAGGGCCCAATCAGCCCCAGCATTTT
J: TRBJ1-5
D: NA
V: TRBV25-1
size: NA

CDR3: CASSLLRGGSLYEQYF
DNA: TGTGCCAGCAGCTTGCTGAGGGGAGGATCTCTCTACGAGCAGTACTTC
J: TRBJ2-7
D: NA
V: TRBV11-1
size: NA

CDR3: CASSRDSSSGANVLTF
DNA: TGTGCCAGTAGCAGGGACAGCTCGTCTGGGGCCAACGTCCTGACTTTC
J: TRBJ2-6
D: TRBD1
V: TRBV19
size: few

CDR3: CASSEERNQPQHF
DNA: TGTGCCAGCAGTGAAGAGCGCAATCAGCCCCAGCATTTT
J: TRBJ1-5
D: NA
V: TRBV2
size: NA

CDR3: CASTSLRRGGNTEAFF
DNA: TGTGCCAGTACCAGCTTAAGGAGGGGGGGGAACACTGAAGCTTTCTTT
J: TRBJ1-1
D: NA
V: TRBV19
size: NA

CDR3: CASSLGAAGGTSEAFF
DNA: TGTGCCAGCAGCTTAGGAGCGGCAGGGGGTACGAGTGAAGCTTTCTTT
J: TRBJ1-1
D: TRBD1
V: TRBV7-9
size: NA

CDR3: CAWSVHGGAGDQPQHF
DNA: TGTGCCTGGAGTGTACATGGGGGGGCCGGTGATCAGCCCCAGCATTTT
J: TRBJ1-5
D: NA
V: TRBV30
size: NA

CDR3: CASSPQNTEAFF
DNA: TGTGCCAGCAGCCCCCAGAACACTGAAGCTTTCTTT
J: TRBJ1-1
D: NA
V: TRBV5-5
size: NA

CDR3: CASSYSADGYTF
DNA: TGTGCCAGCAGTTATAGCGCGGATGGCTACACCTTC
J: TRBJ1-2
D: NA
V: TRBV6-6
size: NA

CDR3: CASSSPWAGSNQPQHF
DNA: TGTGCCAGCAGCTCACCCTGGGCAGGGTCCAATCAGCCCCAGCATTTT
J: TRBJ1-5
D: NA
V: TRBV7-2
size: NA